The 10 T cell receptor beta chains in this list originate from one sample, sequenced in a study of blood T cell repertoires in COVID-19. The repertoire was sequenced with immunoSEQ multiplex PCR; TCRdb's copy has only in-frame clones and lacks some. The sample records about 33,000 clones, nearly 90% being singletons. Specimen: peripheral blood. The receptors were gathered from a human donor in a cohort sampled during active COVID-19.

V is TRBV24-1 and J is TRBJ1-2; perhaps TRBD1 as D (5 bases). V was pared by 5 bases and J by 5 bases, with 11 bases between. The CDR3 loop spans 13 amino acids. Germline V gives CDR1 KGHDR, CDR2 SFDVKD. CDR3 in amino acids: CATSAPGTYGYTF. The CDR3 bases are TGTGCCACCAGTGCCCCCGGGACTTATGGCTACACCTTC.

The V and J genes are TRBV3-1 (or the pseudogene TRBV3-2) and TRBJ2-5; 8 nucleotides line up with TRBD2. Germline loops: CDR1 LGHDT, CDR2 YNNKEL (reference sequence). The CDR3 is made up of 15 amino acids. The V and J ends lost 7 bases and 5 bases, in that order; junction bases with no gene match: 12. The CDR3 reads CASMSTGGARETQYF. CDR3 bases: TGTGCCAGCATGTCAACCGGGGGGGCACGGGAGACCCAGTACTTC.

This CDR3 reads CASHRDNSYEQYF. The CDR3 bases are TGTGCCAGCCACCGGGACAATTCCTACGAGCAGTACTTC. The rearrangement joins TRBV25-1 to TRBJ2-7; D possibly corresponds to TRBD1 (6 bases). Germline V gene lookup returns CDR1 MGHDK and CDR2 SYGVNS. There are 13 residues in the CDR3. V shed 8 bases and J shed 1 base, with 12 bases lying between them.

CDR3 sequence: CASTWEGGTFF. The CDR3 nucleotides read TGTGCCAGCACCTGGGAGGGGGGGACTTTCTTT. This chain connects TRBV2 to TRBJ1-1; D perhaps matches TRBD1 (6 bases). Germline V gene lookup returns CDR1 SNHLY and CDR2 FYNNEI. Deletions cut 7 bases from V and 12 bases from J, with 15 bases between. This CDR3 region has 11 residues.

This clone was counted a few times. The chain joins TRBV27 to TRBJ2-2, with 8 bases identical to TRBD2. CDR1 is MNHEY, CDR2 SMNVEV, per germline (reference sequence). The ends lost 7 bases at V and 3 bases at J; junction bases unmatched: 16. This CDR3 contains 18 residues. The CDR3 nucleotides are TGTGCCAGCACCCAGGTCCCTCCAAGCGGGGGTTACACCGGGGAGCTGTTTTTT. This sequence encodes CASTQVPPSGGYTGELFF.

This rearrangement joins TRBV6-1 to TRBJ2-7; 11 bases fit TRBD2. V gave up 4 bases and J gave up 4 bases; unmatched junction bases: 21. Germline assignment: CDR1 MNHNS and CDR2 SASEGT. CDR3 length: 20 amino acids. The CDR3 loop reads CASSGDTSGGTRVGPYEQYF. The CDR3 bases are TGTGCCAGCAGTGGGGACACTAGCGGGGGAACCAGAGTGGGGCCTTACGAGCAGTACTTC.

The chain combines TRBV3-1 (or the pseudogene TRBV3-2) with TRBJ1-5; the D gene is possibly TRBD1 (6 bases). V was clipped by 1 base and J by 9 bases, with 16 bases between them. The germline V gene encodes CDR1 LGHDT and CDR2 YNNKEL (reference sequence). The CDR3 has 15 amino acids. The CDR3 DNA sequence: TGTGCCAGCAGCCAAGGTGGAGGGGGGGAGTGGCCCCAGCATTTT. Its protein product is CASSQGGGGEWPQHF.

In this sample, this clone turned up a few times. The J gene is TRBJ1-3, the V gene TRBV4-1; TRBD1 agrees at 8 bases. J was trimmed by 0 bases and V by 2 bases; bases with no gene match: 3. This CDR3 spans 16 amino acids. Germline assignment: CDR1 MGHRA and CDR2 YSYEKL. The CDR3 is CASSQQGAYSGNTIYF. The CDR3 DNA reads as TGCGCCAGCAGCCAACAGGGGGCCTACTCTGGAAACACCATATATTTT.

This chain uses TRBV7-6 with TRBJ2-1; D unclear. The ends were cut back, 5 bases at V and 0 bases at J, with 14 bases in the middle. This CDR3 has 16 amino acids. The germline V gene encodes CDR1 SGHVS and CDR2 FNYEAQ. The CDR3 DNA reads as TGTGCCAGCAGCCCGTCGTGGGCCGACTCCTACAATGAGCAGTTCTTC. It codes for CASSPSWADSYNEQFF.

This clone was seen just once. The chain carries TRBV5-4 and TRBJ1-1; no firm D call. CDR3 size: 16 residues. The germline V and J ends were trimmed by 0 bases and 0 bases, with 12 bases remaining between them. CDR1 is SGHNT and CDR2 is YYREEE in the germline V gene (reference sequence). The CDR3 loop reads CASSLGGRLVNTEAFF. CDR3 DNA sequence: TGTGCCAGCAGCTTGGGAGGCAGATTAGTGAACACTGAAGCTTTCTTT.